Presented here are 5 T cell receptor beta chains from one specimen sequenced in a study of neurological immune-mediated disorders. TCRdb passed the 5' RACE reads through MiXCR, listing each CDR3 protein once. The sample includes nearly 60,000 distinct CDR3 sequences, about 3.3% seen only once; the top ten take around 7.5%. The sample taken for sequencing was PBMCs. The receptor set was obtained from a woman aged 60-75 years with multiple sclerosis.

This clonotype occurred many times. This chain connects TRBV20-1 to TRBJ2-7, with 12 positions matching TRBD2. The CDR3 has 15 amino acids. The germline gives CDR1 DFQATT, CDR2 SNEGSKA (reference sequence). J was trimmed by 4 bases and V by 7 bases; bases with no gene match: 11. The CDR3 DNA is TGCAGTGTGAGGAAGACTAGCGGGAGTAGGTACGAGCAGTACTTC. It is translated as CSVRKTSGSRYEQYF.

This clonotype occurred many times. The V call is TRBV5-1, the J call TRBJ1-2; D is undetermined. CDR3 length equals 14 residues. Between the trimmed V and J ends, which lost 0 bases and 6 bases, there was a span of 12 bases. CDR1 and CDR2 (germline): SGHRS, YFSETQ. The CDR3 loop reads CASSLVVGTNGYTF. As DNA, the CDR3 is TGCGCCAGCAGCTTGGTGGTGGGTACCAATGGCTACACCTTC.

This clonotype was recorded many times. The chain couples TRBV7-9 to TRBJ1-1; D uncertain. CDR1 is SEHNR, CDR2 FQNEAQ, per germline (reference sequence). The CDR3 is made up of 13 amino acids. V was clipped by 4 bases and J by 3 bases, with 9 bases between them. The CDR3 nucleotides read TGTGCCAGCAGCTCTAGAGAATACACTGAAGCTTTCTTT. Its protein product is CASSSREYTEAFF.

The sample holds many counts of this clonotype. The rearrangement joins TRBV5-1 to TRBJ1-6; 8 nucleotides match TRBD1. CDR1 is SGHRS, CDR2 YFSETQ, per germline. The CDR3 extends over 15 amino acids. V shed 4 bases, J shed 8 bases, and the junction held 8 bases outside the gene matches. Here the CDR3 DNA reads TGCGCCAGCAGCATGGACAGGGCTCCAGATTCACCCCTCCACTTT. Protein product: CASSMDRAPDSPLHF. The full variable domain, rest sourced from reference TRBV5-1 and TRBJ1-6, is KAGVTQTPRYLIKTRGQQVTLSCSPISGHRSVSWYQQTPGQGLQFLFEYFSETQRNKGNFPGRFSGRQFSNSRSEMNVSTLELGDSALYLCASSMDRAPDSPLHFGNGTRLTVT.

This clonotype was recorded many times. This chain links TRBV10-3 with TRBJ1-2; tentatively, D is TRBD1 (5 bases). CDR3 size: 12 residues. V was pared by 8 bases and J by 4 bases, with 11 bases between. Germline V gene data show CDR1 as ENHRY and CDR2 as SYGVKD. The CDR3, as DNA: TGTGCCATCCAGGGAACTAGCTATGGCTACACCTTC. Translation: CAIQGTSYGYTF.